The T cell receptor (beta chain) under discussion was sequenced for a study of blood T cell repertoires in COVID-19. Study as a whole: The samples span acute and convalescent COVID-19 from the United States, Italy and Spain. PBMCs, B-cell-depleted T cells, or T cells provided the cDNA or gDNA that made up the material.

CDR3 length: 13 residues. Trimming removed 2 bases at V and 1 base at J, with 8 bases between. The V gene's germline CDR1 is GTSNPN and CDR2 SVGIG (reference sequence). Per the study methods: Scientists estimated how many nucleated cells there were by amplifying reference gene primers. Sequencing used immunoSEQ multiplex PCR; TCRdb keeps in-frame clones, though not all of them. V and J calls and clone size are as listed in that table; D and trimming were resolved from the DNA. The sample lists under 200,000 clones, 75% to 95% seen once, with approximately 0.5% in the top ten. The source material was peripheral blood. This receptor was obtained from a man between 50 and 59 years old with acute or convalescent COVID-19. V and J are TRBV30 and TRBJ1-1; D gene ambiguous. The CDR3 DNA sequence: TGTGCCTGGAGTCAAGTAGAGAACACTGAAGCTTTCTTT. Amino acids: CAWSQVENTEAFF.